Following are 25 T cell receptor beta chains from one sample sequenced in a study of blood T cells in healthy people across ages. The authors ran a second PCR of about 7 to 11 cycles using a sample-barcoded 5' primer and a J-beta primer mix. TCRdb re-called the 5' RACE reads through MiXCR, storing one row per CDR3 protein. The sample lists around 800,000 distinct CDR3 sequences, about 55% occurring once. The source material was blood. The origin of the receptors is a man at least 80 years old in good health.

This clonotype has only a few counts. The chain combines TRBV12-5 with TRBJ2-6, with D unclear. CDR1 LGHNT and CDR2 FRNRAP come from the germline V gene. This CDR3 has 16 residues. Trimming pared 1 base from V and 3 bases from J, leaving 10 bases between. In DNA form, the CDR3 reads TGTGCTAGTGGTTTGGCGCCAACGGTTGGGGCCAACGTCCTGACTTTC. Its translation is CASGLAPTVGANVLTF. The whole variable domain, remainder taken from reference TRBV12-5 and TRBJ2-6, is DARVTQTPRHKVTEMGQEVTMRCQPILGHNTVFWYRQTMMQGLELLAYFRNRAPLDDSGMPKDRFSAEMPDATLATLKIQPSEPRDSAVYFCASGLAPTVGANVLTFGAGSRLTVL.

The V and J genes are TRBV29-1 and TRBJ1-2; D is uncertain. CDR1 and CDR2 (germline): SQVTM, ANQGSEA. This CDR3 spans 12 amino acids. Trimming took off 3 bases at V and 2 bases at J, with 7 bases between the two ends. CDR3: CSVDGHNYGYTF. For the CDR3, the DNA is TGCAGCGTTGACGGGCACAACTATGGCTACACCTTC.

The chain has TRBV6-6 and TRBJ2-7; 9 bases fit TRBD1. Germline trimming cut 6 bases from V and 6 bases from J; bases unmatched to any gene: 15. This CDR3 has 16 amino acids. Germline V gene data show CDR1 as MNHNY and CDR2 as SVGAGI (reference sequence). CDR3 nucleotide sequence: TGTGCCAGCAGCCAGACCCAACCGGGACAGGGCCCCGAGCAGTACTTC. Amino acids: CASSQTQPGQGPEQYF.

V gene TRBV2 combines with J gene TRBJ1-6; no firm D call. The germline V and J ends were trimmed by 9 bases and 8 bases, with 20 bases remaining between them. The CDR3 is 15 amino acids. From germline, CDR1 is SNHLY and CDR2 FYNNEI. CDR3 DNA: TGTGCCAGTAGTCCCCTCTGGCAGAGGGATTCACCCCTCCACTTT. Its protein product is CASSPLWQRDSPLHF.

The J gene is TRBJ2-6, the V gene TRBV4-2; weak D call: TRBD1 (6 bases). Trimming took 2 bases from V and 0 from J, leaving 14 bases between them. The CDR3 has 18 amino acids. Per germline, CDR1 LGHNA and CDR2 YNFKEQ. The CDR3 nucleotides read TGTGCCAGCAGCCAACCACAGGGTCGCGGCTCTGGGGCCAACGTCCTGACTTTC. It specifies CASSQPQGRGSGANVLTF.

The rearrangement joins TRBV20-1 to TRBJ2-2; 8 bases fit TRBD2. Trimming at V came to 1 base and at J to 0 bases, leaving 1 base not matched to a gene. The CDR3 spans 15 residues. Germline V lookup: CDR1 DFQATT, CDR2 SNEGSKA (reference sequence). CDR3: CSARGSGANTGELFF. The CDR3 bases are TGCAGTGCTAGAGGTAGCGGGGCGAACACCGGGGAGCTGTTTTTT.

Written as DNA, the CDR3 is TGCAGCGCCAGACCGGGTCTCCAAGGGGGCGAGCAGTACTTC. Its translation is CSARPGLQGGEQYF. This chain joins TRBV29-1 and TRBJ2-7; perhaps TRBD1 as D (6 bases). The CDR3 is 14 amino acids. Trimming removed 7 bases at V and 6 bases at J, with 22 bases between. Germline V gene lookup returns CDR1 SQVTM and CDR2 ANQGSEA.

In this sample, this clonotype turned up a few times. V and J are TRBV5-5 and TRBJ2-7; 7 positions match TRBD1. The V gene end was trimmed by 3 bases and the J gene end by 3 bases; junction bases not matched to a gene: 15. The CDR3 is 17 residues long. Germline V lookup: CDR1 SGHKS, CDR2 YYEKEE (reference sequence). The CDR3 nucleotides read TGTGCCAGCAGCTCCCGTCGGTGGGACAGTTTTTTCTACGAGCAGTACTTC. As protein: CASSSRRWDSFFYEQYF.

This rearrangement joins TRBV20-1 to TRBJ2-3, with D possibly matching TRBD1 (5 bases). Germline V gene lookup returns CDR1 DFQATT and CDR2 SNEGSKA (reference sequence). CDR3 length equals 15 residues. Trimming removed 0 bases at V and 2 bases at J, with 12 bases between. This CDR3 reads CSARDPGALTDTQYF. CDR3 nucleotides: TGCAGTGCTAGAGATCCTGGGGCCCTCACAGATACGCAGTATTTT.

This clonotype came up a few times. The chain links TRBV3-1 to TRBJ2-5; the match to TRBD1 covers 9 bases. This CDR3 contains 13 residues. Per germline, CDR1 LGHDT and CDR2 YNNKEL (reference sequence). J lost 10 bases, V lost 5 bases, and 8 bases had no gene match. DNA for the CDR3: TGTGCCAGCAGCACGGGACAGGGAGGAGACCAGTACTTC. It yields the protein CASSTGQGGDQYF.

This clonotype was seen a handful of times. V gene TRBV20-1 combines with J gene TRBJ2-1; D is possibly TRBD2 (6 bases). CDR3 size: 15 residues. CDR1 is DFQATT and CDR2 is SNEGSKA in the germline V gene (reference sequence). V lost 1 base, J lost 2 bases, and 12 bases lay in between. The CDR3 loop reads CSARVPWGAYNEQFF. The CDR3 region has the DNA TGCAGTGCTAGAGTCCCGTGGGGGGCCTACAATGAGCAGTTCTTC.

This clonotype was observed a few times. This chain links TRBV10-3 with TRBJ2-6; either TRBD1 or TRBD2 may fit D (5 bases each). CDR1 and CDR2 from the germline V gene are ENHRY and SYGVKD. The CDR3 covers 17 residues. The germline V and J ends were trimmed by 8 bases and 0 bases, with 17 bases remaining between them. The CDR3 region is CAILRGVAPSGANVLTF. DNA for the CDR3: TGTGCCATCCTAAGAGGGGTGGCTCCCTCTGGGGCCAACGTCCTGACTTTC.

This clonotype was recorded a few times. V gene TRBV12-3 or TRBV12-4 combines with J gene TRBJ2-7; D remains unclear. The end of the DNA is better explained by TRBJ2-5, so the J call may be wrong. The CDR3 is 13 residues long. CDR3 sequence reads: CASSLPYPKTQYF. Written as DNA, the CDR3 is TGTGCCAGCAGTTTACCCTATCCTAAGACCCAGTACTTC.

Of note for this clonotype: An end of the junction differs from the germline gene, which may be a read error. The rearrangement uses TRBV12-3 or TRBV12-4 and TRBJ2-5; 8 positions agree with TRBD2. This CDR3 comprises 15 residues. The CDR3 loop is CASGLGDGGEETQYF. The CDR3 DNA sequence: TGTGCCAGCGGTTTAGGGGACGGGGGGGAAGAGACCCAGTACTTC.

The chain carries TRBV20-1 and TRBJ1-3; 8 bases are shared with TRBD1. The CDR3 runs to 12 residues. CDR1 DFQATT and CDR2 SNEGSKA come from the germline V gene (reference sequence). Trimming took 6 bases from V and 8 from J; bases not matched to a gene: 6. CDR3 in amino acids: CSAQGAADTIYF. The CDR3 DNA sequence: TGCAGTGCCCAGGGGGCGGCGGACACCATATATTTT.

The chain uses TRBV27 and TRBJ2-4; weak D call: TRBD2 (5 bases). V was cut by 5 bases and J by 8 bases, with 16 bases left in between. The CDR3 contains 14 residues. Germline loops: CDR1 MNHEY, CDR2 SMNVEV (reference sequence). CDR3 protein: CASSAILVRDIQYF. The CDR3 DNA reads as TGTGCCAGCAGTGCCATACTAGTGCGAGACATTCAGTACTTC.

The chain links TRBV20-1 to TRBJ2-7; the D gene is possibly TRBD2 (6 bases). Germline CDR1 and CDR2: DFQATT and SNEGSKA (reference sequence). V lost 5 bases and J lost 7, with 18 bases in between. There are 13 residues in the CDR3. CDR3 loop: CSARDGGYNEQYF. The CDR3 DNA is TGCAGTGCTCGGGACGGGGGATACAATGAGCAGTACTTC.

The chain combines TRBV9 with TRBJ2-5; TRBD2 agrees at 11 bases. The closer fit of TRBJ2-7 to the DNA end suggests the J call may be wrong. CDR1 and CDR2 (germline): SGDLS, YYNGEE. The CDR3 length is 16 residues. CDR3 amino acids: CASSVSPGLAAYEQYF. The CDR3 DNA follows: TGTGCCAGCAGCGTGAGCCCGGGACTAGCGGCTTACGAGCAGTACTTC.

J is TRBJ2-1 and V is TRBV20-1; D ambiguous. The J call may be faulty, since TRBJ2-7 better matches the DNA end. Germline V gene data show CDR1 as DFQATT and CDR2 as SNEGSKA (reference sequence). The CDR3 is 15 amino acids. This chain's CDR3 is CSARGLLSSYNEQYF. The CDR3 DNA follows: TGCAGTGCTAGAGGCCTACTAAGCTCCTACAATGAGCAGTACTTC.

The V and J genes are TRBV6-5 and TRBJ1-5; D is unresolved. Germline loops: CDR1 MNHEY, CDR2 SVGAGI. Trimming pared 5 bases from V and 7 bases from J, leaving 12 bases between. The CDR3 sequence is 13 residues long. CDR3 loop: CASSVGLSQPQHF. CDR3 in DNA: TGTGCCAGCAGTGTGGGCCTCAGCCAGCCCCAGCATTTT.

This sequence joins TRBV28 and TRBJ2-7; D gene unclear. The CDR3 loop spans 13 amino acids. V gave up 5 bases and J gave up 2 bases, with 10 bases separating them. Germline-derived CDR1 and CDR2 are MDHEN and SYDVKM. This chain's CDR3 is CASSPARAYEQYF. Here the CDR3 DNA reads TGTGCCAGCAGTCCCGCTAGGGCCTACGAGCAGTACTTC.

The CDR3 region has the DNA TGTGCCAGCAATTTACTAGCGGGAGGAGGCAATGAGCAGTTCTTC. This translates into CASNLLAGGGNEQFF. The rearrangement uses TRBV6-6 and TRBJ2-1; TRBD2 agrees at 12 bases. With V trimmed by 7 bases and J by 6 bases, 7 bases remained unmatched. The CDR3 has 15 amino acids. Germline assignment: CDR1 MNHNY and CDR2 SVGAGI (reference sequence).

The chain is built from TRBV9 and TRBJ2-4, with TRBD2 as a possible D gene (5 bases). The better agreement between TRBJ2-5 and the DNA end casts doubt on the J call. This CDR3 is built from 15 residues. The germline V gene encodes CDR1 SGDLS and CDR2 YYNGEE. The chain's CDR3 is CASSSRFSAAETQYF. In DNA form, the CDR3 reads TGTGCCAGCAGCTCCCGATTTAGCGCCGCAGAGACCCAGTACTTC.

The chain has TRBV19 and TRBJ1-2, with D possibly TRBD1 on 5 matching bases. The CDR3 spans 14 residues. V was pared by 4 bases and J by 3 bases, with 12 bases between. CDR1 and CDR2 from the germline V gene are LNHDA and SQIVND (reference sequence). The CDR3 DNA is TGTGCCAGTAGTACCCTGGGGCTGGACTATGGCTACACCTTC. Translating gives CASSTLGLDYGYTF. Full variable domain (outside the CDR3, taken from reference TRBV19 and TRBJ1-2): DGGITQSPKYLFRKEGQNVTLSCEQNLNHDAMYWYRQDPGQGLRLIYYSQIVNDFQKGDIAEGYSVSREKKESFPLTVTSAQKNPTAFYLCASSTLGLDYGYTFGSGTRLTVV.

This clonotype was seen a few times. This sequence joins TRBV5-1 and TRBJ2-7, with D possibly TRBD1 on 6 matching bases. Trimming left V 0 bases short and J 0 bases short, with 10 bases between. The CDR3 extends over 15 amino acids. In germline, CDR1 is SGHRS, CDR2 YFSETQ. CDR3 loop: CASSLDRADSYEQYF. The CDR3 DNA reads TGCGCCAGCAGCTTGGACAGGGCCGACTCCTACGAGCAGTACTTC.